The 29 T cell receptor beta chains in this list originate from one sample, sequenced in a study of cytomegalovirus exposure and HLA in healthy donors. The PCR used 60 Vbeta and 13 Jbeta primers. Method: immunoSEQ multiplex PCR; TCRdb's copy keeps in-frame clones and lacks some. The profile covers over 55,000 clones, with roughly 77% appearing a single time and more than 4% taken by the ten largest. The source material was PBMCs. These receptors all stem from a woman aged 25 to 39 in good health and CMV-seronegative.

This rearrangement joins TRBV30 to TRBJ1-4, with D unclear. CDR3 length equals 14 residues. Trimming pared 7 bases from V and 5 bases from J, leaving 17 bases between. CDR1 and CDR2 from the germline V gene are GTSNPN and SVGIG (reference sequence). DNA of the CDR3: TGTGCCTACCTCGGCGGTCCTGTGAATGAAAAACTGTTTTTT. It is translated as CAYLGGPVNEKLFF.

CDR3 bases: TGCGCCAGCAGCCAAGAATGGCAGGCGTACAATGAGCAGTTCTTC. Its translation is CASSQEWQAYNEQFF. The rearrangement uses TRBV4-1 and TRBJ2-1; D is unresolved. This CDR3 is 15 amino acids long. Germline CDR1 reads MGHRA; CDR2 reads YSYEKL. V dropped 0 bases and J dropped 4 bases, with 10 bases sitting between them.

The chain has TRBV7-9 and TRBJ2-2; 8 bases are a match to TRBD2. The CDR3 spans 15 residues. V gave up 4 bases and J gave up 4 bases; unmatched junction bases: 5. Germline CDR1 and CDR2: SEHNR and FQNEAQ (reference sequence). The CDR3 sequence is CASSSELAVTGELFF. The CDR3, as DNA: TGTGCCAGCAGCTCCGAACTAGCGGTCACCGGGGAGCTGTTTTTT.

The chain is built from TRBV6-5 and TRBJ2-1; the match to TRBD2 covers 16 bases. The CDR3 consists of 15 residues. Unmatched junction bases numbered 3, after V lost 5 bases and J lost 8 bases. Per the germline V gene, CDR1 is MNHEY and CDR2 is SVGAGI. The chain's CDR3 is CASSAGLAGGDEQFF. CDR3 DNA: TGTGCCAGCAGTGCGGGACTAGCGGGAGGGGATGAGCAGTTCTTC.

The chain carries TRBV15 and TRBJ1-1; D is undetermined. The germline gives CDR1 LNHNV, CDR2 YYDKDF (reference sequence). This CDR3 has 13 residues. V lost 3 bases and J lost 6, with 11 bases in between. This CDR3 reads CATSSLQVSEAFF. In DNA form, the CDR3 reads TGTGCCACCAGCAGCTTACAAGTGTCTGAAGCTTTCTTT.

The chain is built from TRBV6-4 and TRBJ2-3; no firm D call. The CDR3 has 13 residues. V lost 3 bases and J lost 4, with 8 bases in between. The germline gives CDR1 MRHNA, CDR2 SNTAGT. The CDR3 loop is CASSEQSADTQYF. CDR3 nucleotide sequence: TGTGCCAGCAGTGAACAATCCGCAGATACGCAGTATTTT.

This chain connects TRBV6-5 to TRBJ2-7, with D maybe TRBD2 (6 bases). V lost 6 bases and J lost 3, with 18 bases in between. Germline lookup yields CDR1 MNHEY and CDR2 SVGAGI. The CDR3 is made up of 15 amino acids. The chain's CDR3 is CASSPPGRPRYEQYF. The CDR3 DNA reads TGTGCCAGCAGCCCACCTGGGAGGCCTCGCTACGAGCAGTACTTC.

The V and J genes are TRBV4-1 and TRBJ1-4, with D perhaps matching TRBD1 (6 bases). V dropped 5 bases and J dropped 6 bases, with 28 bases sitting between them. Germline-derived CDR1 and CDR2 are MGHRA and YSYEKL. This CDR3 spans 19 amino acids. CDR3 bases: TGCGCCAGCAGCTCGTTGGGGGGCAAGAGCGGGATTGAGGATGAAAAACTGTTTTTT. This sequence encodes CASSSLGGKSGIEDEKLFF.

This chain links TRBV5-6 with TRBJ1-2; 8 bases are shared with TRBD1. The CDR3 contains 15 residues. V lost 0 bases, J lost 3 bases, and 4 bases stayed unmatched. CDR1 is SGHDT and CDR2 is YYEEEE in the germline V gene. CDR3 protein: CASSLADRGYYGYTF. CDR3 bases: TGTGCCAGCAGCTTGGCCGACAGGGGCTACTATGGCTACACCTTC.

The chain has TRBV5-6 and TRBJ2-1; 10 bases are a match to TRBD2. Germline CDR1 SGHDT, CDR2 YYEEEE. This CDR3 contains 14 residues. After removal of 4 bases from V and 4 bases from J, the junction contained 2 bases not matched to a gene. The CDR3 reads CASSLTSGYNEQFF. CDR3 DNA sequence: TGTGCCAGCAGCCTGACTAGCGGGTACAATGAGCAGTTCTTC.

The V and J genes are TRBV25-1 and TRBJ2-3, with TRBD1 matching over 10 bases. This CDR3 region has 14 residues. Trimming at V came to 6 bases and at J to 5 bases, leaving 5 bases not matched to a gene. Germline lookup yields CDR1 MGHDK and CDR2 SYGVNS. CDR3 amino acids: CASRPGTGVDTQYF. Here the CDR3 DNA reads TGTGCCAGCAGACCCGGGACAGGGGTAGATACGCAGTATTTT.

The chain couples TRBV30 to TRBJ1-1; perhaps TRBD1 as D (5 bases). The V end lost 2 bases, the J end lost 2 bases, and 9 bases lay between the germline ends. There are 13 residues in the CDR3. Germline V lookup: CDR1 GTSNPN, CDR2 SVGIG (reference sequence). The CDR3 sequence: CAWSLTDNTEAFF. CDR3 nucleotide sequence: TGTGCCTGGAGTCTGACAGACAACACTGAAGCTTTCTTT. Full variable domain (remainder filled in from reference TRBV30 and TRBJ1-1): SQTIHQWPATLVQPVGSPLSLECTVEGTSNPNLYWYRQAAGRGLQLLFYSVGIGQISSEVPQNLSASRPQDRQFILSSKKLLLSDSGFYLCAWSLTDNTEAFFGQGTRLTVV.

V usage is TRBV27 and J usage is TRBJ1-5, with TRBD1 matching over 9 bases. The CDR3 runs to 20 residues. V lost 3 bases, J lost 2 bases, and 17 bases stayed unmatched. The germline V gene encodes CDR1 MNHEY and CDR2 SMNVEV (reference sequence). The CDR3 bases are TGTGCCAGCAGTTTTCCGCCCCCATTTCTTAGGACAGGGGGCAATCAGCCCCAGCATTTT. As protein: CASSFPPPFLRTGGNQPQHF.

The V and J genes are TRBV5-1 and TRBJ2-5, with no clear D. V lost 6 bases and J lost 4, with 4 bases in between. Germline V gene data show CDR1 as SGHRS and CDR2 as YFSETQ. CDR3 length: 10 amino acids. The CDR3 sequence: CASTGETQYF. CDR3 in DNA: TGCGCCAGCACCGGAGAGACCCAGTACTTC.

The rearrangement joins TRBV30 to TRBJ2-7; D gene unclear. CDR3 length: 14 amino acids. V was clipped by 6 bases and J by 2 bases, with 17 bases between them. CDR1 is GTSNPN and CDR2 is SVGIG in the germline V gene (reference sequence). DNA for the CDR3: TGTGCCTGTCAAGAGGCGTCGGTGACCTACGAGCAGTACTTC. Its protein product is CACQEASVTYEQYF.

The CDR3: CASSLQGGLNEQYF. CDR3 coding DNA: TGTGCCAGCAGTCTACAGGGTGGGTTGAACGAGCAGTACTTC. This chain joins TRBV6-5 and TRBJ2-7; D possibly corresponds to TRBD1 (6 bases). This CDR3 has 14 residues. The germline gives CDR1 MNHEY, CDR2 SVGAGI. The germline V and J ends were trimmed by 5 bases and 5 bases, with 16 bases remaining between them.

The rearrangement joins TRBV13 to TRBJ2-7, with D tentatively TRBD1 (5 bases). CDR1 PRHDT and CDR2 FYEKMQ come from the germline V gene (reference sequence). CDR3 size: 14 residues. V gave up 4 bases and J gave up 0 bases, with 10 bases separating them. For the CDR3, the DNA is TGTGCCAGCAGCTCAAGGGGTAGCTCCTACGAGCAGTACTTC. It is translated as CASSSRGSSYEQYF.

The chain has TRBV10-1 and TRBJ2-3; TRBD2 agrees at 9 bases. Germline CDR1 and CDR2: WNHNN and SYGVQD (reference sequence). Trimming removed 3 bases from V and 6 bases from J; junction bases left unmatched: 16. CDR3 length equals 18 residues. The CDR3 DNA sequence: TGCGCCAGCAGTGACTTCTCGGATAGCGGGAGCCTGGACGATACGCAGTATTTT. Amino acids: CASSDFSDSGSLDDTQYF.

The CDR3 here is CAREEEHSNTGELFF. The CDR3 DNA reads as TGTGCCAGGGAAGAGGAACACTCGAACACCGGGGAGCTGTTTTTT. The V gene is TRBV28, the J gene TRBJ2-2; D gene unclear. The V gene's germline CDR1 is MDHEN and CDR2 SYDVKM. This CDR3 region has 15 residues. The ends were cut back, 9 bases at V and 0 bases at J, with 14 bases in the middle.

The chain recombines TRBV5-1 with TRBJ2-3, with 9 bases matching TRBD2. In germline, CDR1 is SGHRS, CDR2 YFSETQ. There are 15 residues in the CDR3. The ends lost 1 base at V and 4 bases at J; junction bases unmatched: 4. As DNA, the CDR3 is TGCGCCAGCAGCTTGACGGCGGGAGGGGCAGATACGCAGTATTTT. It codes for CASSLTAGGADTQYF.

The chain uses TRBV29-1 and TRBJ2-7, with D perhaps TRBD2 (6 bases). The V gene lost 4 bases and the J gene lost 9 bases, with 19 bases spanning the gap. Germline-derived CDR1 and CDR2 are SQVTM and ANQGSEA. CDR3 size: 13 residues. DNA of the CDR3: TGCAGCGTTGTACTCGCGGGGCAGTTAGGGCAGTACTTC. Amino acid sequence: CSVVLAGQLGQYF.

The chain uses TRBV19 and TRBJ1-1; D uncertain. Germline V gene lookup returns CDR1 LNHDA and CDR2 SQIVND (reference sequence). Trimming shortened V by 4 bases and J by 0 bases, and 6 bases separated the two germline ends. There are 13 residues in the CDR3. The CDR3 DNA reads as TGTGCCAGTAGTACTTACATGAACACTGAAGCTTTCTTT. Protein: CASSTYMNTEAFF.

The sample holds a few counts of this clone. The rearrangement links TRBV4-2 to TRBJ1-3; D not certain. CDR3 length: 17 amino acids. The V gene's germline CDR1 is LGHNA and CDR2 YNFKEQ. Trimming cost V 0 bases and J 0 bases, with 12 bases left between them. The CDR3 is CASSQDFPGSSGNTIYF. CDR3 coding DNA: TGTGCCAGCAGCCAAGATTTCCCGGGGAGCTCTGGAAACACCATATATTTT.

The chain joins TRBV18 to TRBJ2-5; possibly TRBD2 for D (6 bases). Germline V CDR1 and CDR2: KGHSH, LQKENI. The V end was cut by 2 bases, the J end by 3 bases, with 7 bases between. This CDR3 is 13 amino acids long. This CDR3 is CASSPGLKETQYF. CDR3 DNA sequence: TGTGCCAGCTCACCAGGACTAAAAGAGACCCAGTACTTC.

The V call is TRBV30, the J call TRBJ1-1, with D hard to call. CDR3 size: 14 residues. V was clipped by 0 bases and J by 0 bases, with 8 bases between them. Germline assignment: CDR1 GTSNPN and CDR2 SVGIG (reference sequence). CDR3 region: CAWSVEMLNTEAFF. CDR3 coding DNA: TGTGCCTGGAGTGTTGAGATGTTGAACACTGAAGCTTTCTTT.

This sequence joins TRBV18 and TRBJ2-5; the match to TRBD1 covers 7 bases. Germline CDR1 KGHSH, CDR2 LQKENI. V shed 4 bases, J shed 4 bases, and the junction held 6 bases outside the gene matches. This CDR3 has 14 amino acids. CDR3 coding DNA: TGTGCCAGCTCACAGGGGGCAGGGCTAGAGACCCAGTACTTC. Its translation: CASSQGAGLETQYF.

The CDR3 DNA follows: TGTGCCAGCAGGTCGGGGGAAGAGACCCAGTACTTC. This gives the protein CASRSGEETQYF. The chain recombines TRBV28 with TRBJ2-5, with D possibly matching TRBD2 (6 bases). V lost 6 bases, J lost 3 bases, and 8 bases lay in between. CDR3 size: 12 residues. From germline, CDR1 is MDHEN and CDR2 SYDVKM.

The chain couples TRBV6-6 to TRBJ1-2; D not resolved. Germline CDR1 and CDR2: MNHNY and SVGAGI (reference sequence). This CDR3 has 11 amino acids. V shed 2 bases and J shed 7 bases, with 5 bases lying between them. CDR3 sequence: CASSYTGGYTF. CDR3 nucleotides: TGTGCCAGCAGTTACACTGGTGGCTACACCTTC.

Only a few counts were recorded for this clone. The V and J genes are TRBV2 and TRBJ1-2; the D gene is possibly TRBD1 (5 bases). CDR3 length: 12 residues. From germline, CDR1 is SNHLY and CDR2 FYNNEI. The germline V and J ends were trimmed by 9 bases and 7 bases, with 15 bases remaining between them. CDR3 sequence (DNA): TGTGCCAGTACGGATCAGGGTGTTGGCTACACCTTC. Amino acids: CASTDQGVGYTF.